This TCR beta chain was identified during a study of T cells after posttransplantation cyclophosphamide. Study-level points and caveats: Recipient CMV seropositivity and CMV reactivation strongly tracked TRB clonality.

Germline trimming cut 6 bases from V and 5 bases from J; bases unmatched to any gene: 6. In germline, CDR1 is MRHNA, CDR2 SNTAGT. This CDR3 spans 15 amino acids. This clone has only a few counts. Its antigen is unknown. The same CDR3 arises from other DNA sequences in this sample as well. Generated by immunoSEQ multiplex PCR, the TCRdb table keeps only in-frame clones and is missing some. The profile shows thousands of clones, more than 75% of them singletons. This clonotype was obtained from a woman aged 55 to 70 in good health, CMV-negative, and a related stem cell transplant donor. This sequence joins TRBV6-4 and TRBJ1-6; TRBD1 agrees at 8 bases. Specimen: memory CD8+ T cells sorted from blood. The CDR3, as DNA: TGTGCCAGCAGCGACGGACAGGGCAATAATTCACCCCTCCACTTT. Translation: CASSDGQGNNSPLHF.